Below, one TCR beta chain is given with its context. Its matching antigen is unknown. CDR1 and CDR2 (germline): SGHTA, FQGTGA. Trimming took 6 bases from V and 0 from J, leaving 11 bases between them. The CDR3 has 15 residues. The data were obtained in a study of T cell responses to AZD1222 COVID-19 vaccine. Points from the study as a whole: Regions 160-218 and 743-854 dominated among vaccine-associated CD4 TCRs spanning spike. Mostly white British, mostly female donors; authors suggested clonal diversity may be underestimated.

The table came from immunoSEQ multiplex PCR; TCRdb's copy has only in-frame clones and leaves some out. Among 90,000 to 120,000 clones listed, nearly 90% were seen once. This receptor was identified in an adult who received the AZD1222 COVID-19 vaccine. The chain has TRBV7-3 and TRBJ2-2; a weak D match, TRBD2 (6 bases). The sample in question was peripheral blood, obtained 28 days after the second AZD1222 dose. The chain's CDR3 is CASSYGGSNTGELFF. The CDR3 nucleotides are TGTGCCAGCAGTTACGGGGGATCGAACACCGGGGAGCTGTTTTTT.